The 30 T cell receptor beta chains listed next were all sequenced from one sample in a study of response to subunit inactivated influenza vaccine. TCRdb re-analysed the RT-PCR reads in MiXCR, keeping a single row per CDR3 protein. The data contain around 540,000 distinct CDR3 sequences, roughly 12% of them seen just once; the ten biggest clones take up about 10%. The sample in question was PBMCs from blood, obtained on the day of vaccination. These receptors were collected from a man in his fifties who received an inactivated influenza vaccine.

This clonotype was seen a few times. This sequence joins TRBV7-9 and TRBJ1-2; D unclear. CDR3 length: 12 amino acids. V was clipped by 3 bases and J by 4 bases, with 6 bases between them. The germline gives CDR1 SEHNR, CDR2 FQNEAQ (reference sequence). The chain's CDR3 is CASSFNAYGYTF. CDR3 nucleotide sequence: TGTGCCAGCAGCTTCAACGCCTATGGCTACACCTTC.

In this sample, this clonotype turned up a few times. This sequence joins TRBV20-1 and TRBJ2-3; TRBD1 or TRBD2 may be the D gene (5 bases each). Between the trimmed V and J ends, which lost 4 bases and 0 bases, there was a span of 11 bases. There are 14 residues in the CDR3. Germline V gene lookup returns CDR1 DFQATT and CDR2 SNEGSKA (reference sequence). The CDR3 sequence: CSAKPGTSTDTQYF. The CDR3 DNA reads TGCAGTGCTAAGCCGGGGACCAGCACAGATACGCAGTATTTT.

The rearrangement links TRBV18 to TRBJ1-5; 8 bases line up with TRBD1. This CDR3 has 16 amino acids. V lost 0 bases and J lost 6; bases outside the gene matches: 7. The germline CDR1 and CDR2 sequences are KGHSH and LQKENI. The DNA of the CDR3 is TGTGCCAGCTCACCACCCGGACAGGGTGGCACTCAGCCCCAGCATTTT. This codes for CASSPPGQGGTQPQHF.

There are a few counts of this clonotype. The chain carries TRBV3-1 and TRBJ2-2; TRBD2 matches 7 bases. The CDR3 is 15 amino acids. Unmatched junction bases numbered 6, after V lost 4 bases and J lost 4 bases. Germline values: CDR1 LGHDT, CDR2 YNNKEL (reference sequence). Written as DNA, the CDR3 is TGTGCCAGCAGCCTCCAGCGGGGCGGCACCGGGGAGCTGTTTTTT. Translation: CASSLQRGGTGELFF. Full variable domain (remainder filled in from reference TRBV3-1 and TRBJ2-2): DTAVSQTPKYLVTQMGNDKSIKCEQNLGHDTMYWYKQDSKKFLKIMFSYNNKELIINETVPNRFSPKSPDKAHLNLHINSLELGDSAVYFCASSLQRGGTGELFFGEGSRLTVL.

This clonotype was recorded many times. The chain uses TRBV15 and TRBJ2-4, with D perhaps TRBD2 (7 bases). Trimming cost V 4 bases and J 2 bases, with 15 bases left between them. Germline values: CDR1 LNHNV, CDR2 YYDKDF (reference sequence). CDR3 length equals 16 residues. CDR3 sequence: CATSILAGATKNIQYF. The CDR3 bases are TGTGCCACCAGCATTCTTGCGGGGGCTACCAAAAACATTCAGTACTTC.

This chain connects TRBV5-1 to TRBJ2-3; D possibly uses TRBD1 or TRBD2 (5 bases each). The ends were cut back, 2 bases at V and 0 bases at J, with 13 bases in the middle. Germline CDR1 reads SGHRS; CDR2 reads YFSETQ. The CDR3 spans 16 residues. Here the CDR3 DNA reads TGCGCCAGCAGCTTCCCCGGGACGGATAGCACAGATACGCAGTATTTT. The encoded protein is CASSFPGTDSTDTQYF.

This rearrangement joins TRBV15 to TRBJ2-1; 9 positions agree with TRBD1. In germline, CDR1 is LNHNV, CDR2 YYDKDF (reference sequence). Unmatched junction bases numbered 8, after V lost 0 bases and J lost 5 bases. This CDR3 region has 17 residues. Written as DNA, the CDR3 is TGTGCCACCAGCAGAGACCCCGGGACAGGGTCGGACAATGAGCAGTTCTTC. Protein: CATSRDPGTGSDNEQFF.

In nucleotides, the CDR3 is TGTGCCAGCAGTCCAGAGAGGGACACCTACACTGAAGCTTTCTTT. The encoded protein is CASSPERDTYTEAFF. V is TRBV12-3 or TRBV12-4 and J is TRBJ1-1; D is perhaps TRBD1 (6 bases). The CDR3 consists of 15 residues. The V end was cut by 5 bases, the J end by 3 bases, with 16 bases between.

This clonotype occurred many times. The CDR3 DNA sequence: TGTGCCAGCAATCGAGGGGGTTTCGCCCAGTACTTC. Translation gives CASNRGGFAQYF. The chain is built from TRBV12-3 or TRBV12-4 and TRBJ2-5; D perhaps matches TRBD1 (6 bases). V gave up 7 bases and J gave up 9 bases, with 15 bases separating them. CDR3 length: 12 residues.

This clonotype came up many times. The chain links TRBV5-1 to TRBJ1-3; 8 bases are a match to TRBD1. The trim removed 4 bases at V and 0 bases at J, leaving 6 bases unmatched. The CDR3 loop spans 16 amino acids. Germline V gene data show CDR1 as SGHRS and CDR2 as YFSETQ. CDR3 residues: CASSDAGQASGNTIYF. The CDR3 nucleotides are TGCGCCAGCAGCGACGCGGGACAGGCCTCTGGAAACACCATATATTTT.

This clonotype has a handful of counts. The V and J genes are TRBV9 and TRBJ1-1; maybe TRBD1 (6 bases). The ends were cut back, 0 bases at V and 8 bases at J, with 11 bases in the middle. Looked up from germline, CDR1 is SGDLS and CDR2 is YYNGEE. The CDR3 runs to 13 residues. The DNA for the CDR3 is TGTGCCAGCAGCGTAGAGACAGGCGGAGAAGCTTTCTTT. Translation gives CASSVETGGEAFF.

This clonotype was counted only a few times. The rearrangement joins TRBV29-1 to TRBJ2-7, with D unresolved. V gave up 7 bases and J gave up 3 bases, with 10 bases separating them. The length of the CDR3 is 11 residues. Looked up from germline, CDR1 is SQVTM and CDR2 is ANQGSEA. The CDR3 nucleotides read TGCAGCGCCGTTCAGCACTACGAGCAGTACTTC. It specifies CSAVQHYEQYF.

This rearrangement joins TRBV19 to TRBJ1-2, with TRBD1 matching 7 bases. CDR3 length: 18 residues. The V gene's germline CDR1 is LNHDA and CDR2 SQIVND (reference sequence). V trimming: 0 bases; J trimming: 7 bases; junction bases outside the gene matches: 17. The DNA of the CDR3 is TGTGCCAGTAGTATAGATCACGGGTACCTTAGGGACAGAACTGGCTACACCTTC. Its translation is CASSIDHGYLRDRTGYTF.

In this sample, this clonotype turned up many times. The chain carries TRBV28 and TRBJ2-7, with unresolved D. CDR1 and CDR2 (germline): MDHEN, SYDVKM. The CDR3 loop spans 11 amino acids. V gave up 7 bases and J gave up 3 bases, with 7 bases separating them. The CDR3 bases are TGTGCCAGCACCGGCTACTACGAGCAGTACTTC. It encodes CASTGYYEQYF. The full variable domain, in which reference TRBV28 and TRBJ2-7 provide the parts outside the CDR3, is DVKVTQSSRYLVKRTGEKVFLECVQDMDHENMFWYRQDPGLGLRLIYFSYDVKMKEKGDIPEGYSVSREKKERFSLILESASTNQTSMYLCASTGYYEQYFGPGTRLTVT.

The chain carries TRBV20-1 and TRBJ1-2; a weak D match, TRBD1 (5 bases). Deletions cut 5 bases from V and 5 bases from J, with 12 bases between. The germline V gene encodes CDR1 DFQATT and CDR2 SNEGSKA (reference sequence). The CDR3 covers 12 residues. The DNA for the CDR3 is TGCAGTGCTCGGGACCGACAATATGGCTACACCTTC. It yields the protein CSARDRQYGYTF.

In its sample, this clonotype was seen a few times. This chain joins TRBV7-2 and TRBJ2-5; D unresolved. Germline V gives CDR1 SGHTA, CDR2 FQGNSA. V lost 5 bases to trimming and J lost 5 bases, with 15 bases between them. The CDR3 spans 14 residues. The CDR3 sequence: CASSPHLTVETQYF. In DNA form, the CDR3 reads TGTGCCAGCAGCCCCCATCTTACGGTGGAGACCCAGTACTTC.

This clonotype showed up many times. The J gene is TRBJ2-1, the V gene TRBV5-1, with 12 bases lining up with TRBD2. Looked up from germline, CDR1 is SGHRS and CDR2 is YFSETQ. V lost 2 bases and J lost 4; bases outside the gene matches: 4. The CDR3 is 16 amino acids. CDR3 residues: CASSFPTSGSYNEQFF. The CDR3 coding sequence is TGCGCCAGCAGCTTCCCGACTAGCGGGAGTTACAATGAGCAGTTCTTC. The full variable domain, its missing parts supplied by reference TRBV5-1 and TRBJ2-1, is KAGVTQTPRYLIKTRGQQVTLSCSPISGHRSVSWYQQTPGQGLQFLFEYFSETQRNKGNFPGRFSGRQFSNSRSEMNVSTLELGDSALYLCASSFPTSGSYNEQFFGPGTRLTVL.

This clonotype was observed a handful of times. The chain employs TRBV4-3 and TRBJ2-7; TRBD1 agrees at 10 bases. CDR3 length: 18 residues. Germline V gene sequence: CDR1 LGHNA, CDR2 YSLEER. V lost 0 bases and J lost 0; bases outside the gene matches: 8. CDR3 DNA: TGCGCCAGCAGCCAAGACGGACAGGGGGGCCCAAGCTCCTACGAGCAGTACTTC. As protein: CASSQDGQGGPSSYEQYF.

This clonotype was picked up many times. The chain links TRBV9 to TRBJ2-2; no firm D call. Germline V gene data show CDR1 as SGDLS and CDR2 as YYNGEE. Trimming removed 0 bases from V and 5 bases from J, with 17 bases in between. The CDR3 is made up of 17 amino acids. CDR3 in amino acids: CASSVVEAEIGTGELFF. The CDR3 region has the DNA TGTGCCAGCAGCGTAGTAGAAGCCGAAATTGGGACCGGGGAGCTGTTTTTT.

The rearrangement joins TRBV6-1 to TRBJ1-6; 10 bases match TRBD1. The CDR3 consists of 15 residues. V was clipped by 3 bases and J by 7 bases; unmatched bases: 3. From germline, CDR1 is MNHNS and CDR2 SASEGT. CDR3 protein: CASSDGQGENSPLHF. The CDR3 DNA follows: TGTGCCAGCAGTGACGGACAGGGGGAGAATTCACCCCTCCACTTT.

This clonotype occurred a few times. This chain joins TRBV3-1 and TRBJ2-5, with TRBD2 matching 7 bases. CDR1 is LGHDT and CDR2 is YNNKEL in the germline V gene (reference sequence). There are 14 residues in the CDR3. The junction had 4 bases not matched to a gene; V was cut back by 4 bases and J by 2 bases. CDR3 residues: CASSLRLAQETQYF. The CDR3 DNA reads TGTGCCAGCAGCCTCCGACTAGCTCAAGAGACCCAGTACTTC.

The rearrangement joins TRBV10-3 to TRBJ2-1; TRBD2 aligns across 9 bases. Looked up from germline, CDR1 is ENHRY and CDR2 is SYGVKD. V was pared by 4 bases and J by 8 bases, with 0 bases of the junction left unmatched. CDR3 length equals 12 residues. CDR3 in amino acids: CAISGLADEQFF. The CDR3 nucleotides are TGTGCCATCAGTGGACTAGCGGATGAGCAGTTCTTC.

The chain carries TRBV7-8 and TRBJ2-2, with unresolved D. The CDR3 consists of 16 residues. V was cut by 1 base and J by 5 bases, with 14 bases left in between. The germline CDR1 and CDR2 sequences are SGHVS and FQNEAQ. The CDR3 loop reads CASSLEGLGRTGELFF. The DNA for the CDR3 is TGTGCCAGCAGCTTAGAAGGTTTGGGCAGGACCGGGGAGCTGTTTTTT. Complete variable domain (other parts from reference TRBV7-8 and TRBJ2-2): GAGVSQSPRYKVAKRGQDVALRCDPISGHVSLFWYQQALGQGPEFLTYFQNEAQLDKSGLPSDRFFAERPEGSVSTLKIQRTQQEDSAVYLCASSLEGLGRTGELFFGEGSRLTVL.

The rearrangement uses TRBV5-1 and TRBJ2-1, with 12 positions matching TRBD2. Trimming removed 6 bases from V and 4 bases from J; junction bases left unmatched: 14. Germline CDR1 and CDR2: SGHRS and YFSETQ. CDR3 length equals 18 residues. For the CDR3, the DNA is TGCGCCAGCATGGACATGGCTAGCGGGAGGGGTTCGTACAATGAGCAGTTCTTC. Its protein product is CASMDMASGRGSYNEQFF.

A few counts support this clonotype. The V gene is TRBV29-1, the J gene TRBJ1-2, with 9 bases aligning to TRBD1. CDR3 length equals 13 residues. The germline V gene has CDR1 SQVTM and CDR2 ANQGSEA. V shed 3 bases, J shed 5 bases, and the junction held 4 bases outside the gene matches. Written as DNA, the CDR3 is TGCAGCGTTGATCGGACAGGGGAATATGGCTACACCTTC. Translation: CSVDRTGEYGYTF.

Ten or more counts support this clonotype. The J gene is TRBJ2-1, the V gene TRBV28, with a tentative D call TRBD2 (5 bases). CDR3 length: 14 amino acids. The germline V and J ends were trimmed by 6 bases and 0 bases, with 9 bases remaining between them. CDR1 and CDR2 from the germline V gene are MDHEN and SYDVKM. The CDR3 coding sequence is TGTGCCAGCAGGAGCGGAAGCTCCTACAATGAGCAGTTCTTC. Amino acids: CASRSGSSYNEQFF.

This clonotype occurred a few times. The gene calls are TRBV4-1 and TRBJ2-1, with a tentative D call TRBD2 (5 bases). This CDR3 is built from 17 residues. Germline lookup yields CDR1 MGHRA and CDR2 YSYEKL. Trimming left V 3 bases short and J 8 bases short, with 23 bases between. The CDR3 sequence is CASSHTGTGRGSHEQFF. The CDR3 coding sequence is TGCGCCAGCAGCCATACGGGAACGGGCCGTGGATCCCATGAGCAGTTCTTC.

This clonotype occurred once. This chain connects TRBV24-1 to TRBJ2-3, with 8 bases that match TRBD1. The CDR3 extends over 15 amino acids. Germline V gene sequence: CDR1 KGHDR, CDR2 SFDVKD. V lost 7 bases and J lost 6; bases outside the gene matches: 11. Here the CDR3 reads CATSAMDRVGDTQYF. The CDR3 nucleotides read TGTGCCACCAGCGCCATGGACAGGGTGGGGGATACGCAGTATTTT.

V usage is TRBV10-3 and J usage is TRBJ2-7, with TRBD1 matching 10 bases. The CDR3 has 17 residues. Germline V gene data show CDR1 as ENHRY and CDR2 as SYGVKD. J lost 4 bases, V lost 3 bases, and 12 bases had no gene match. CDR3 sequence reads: CAISELSRDRGWYEQYF. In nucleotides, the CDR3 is TGTGCCATCAGTGAACTATCTCGGGACAGGGGATGGTACGAGCAGTACTTC.

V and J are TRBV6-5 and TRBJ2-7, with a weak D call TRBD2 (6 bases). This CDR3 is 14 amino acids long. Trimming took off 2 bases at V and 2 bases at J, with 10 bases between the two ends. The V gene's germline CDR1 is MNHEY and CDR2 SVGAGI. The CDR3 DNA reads TGTGCCAGCAGTTACGCGGGGACCGCCTACGAGCAGTACTTC. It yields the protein CASSYAGTAYEQYF.